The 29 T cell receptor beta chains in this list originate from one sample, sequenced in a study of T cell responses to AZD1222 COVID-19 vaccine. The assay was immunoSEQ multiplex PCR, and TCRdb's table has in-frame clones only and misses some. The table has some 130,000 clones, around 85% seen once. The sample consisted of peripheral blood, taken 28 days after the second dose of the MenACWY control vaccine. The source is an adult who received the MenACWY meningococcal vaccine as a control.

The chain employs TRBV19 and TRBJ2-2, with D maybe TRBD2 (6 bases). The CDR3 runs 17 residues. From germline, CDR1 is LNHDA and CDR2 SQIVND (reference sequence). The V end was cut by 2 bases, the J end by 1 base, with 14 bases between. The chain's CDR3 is CASSIYWRRENTGELFF. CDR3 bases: TGTGCCAGTAGTATATATTGGCGGCGGGAGAACACCGGGGAGCTGTTTTTT.

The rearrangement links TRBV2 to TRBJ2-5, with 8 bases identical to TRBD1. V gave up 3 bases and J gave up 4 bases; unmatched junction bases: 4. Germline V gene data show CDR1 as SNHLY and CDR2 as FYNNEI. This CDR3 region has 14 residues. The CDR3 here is CASSDSGGRETQYF. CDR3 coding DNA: TGTGCCAGCAGTGACTCAGGGGGCCGAGAGACCCAGTACTTC.

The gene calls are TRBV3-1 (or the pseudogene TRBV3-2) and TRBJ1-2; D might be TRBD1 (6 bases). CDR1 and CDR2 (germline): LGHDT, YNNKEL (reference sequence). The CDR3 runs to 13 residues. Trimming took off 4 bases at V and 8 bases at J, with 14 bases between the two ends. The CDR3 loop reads CASSLDGGRGYTF. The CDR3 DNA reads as TGTGCCAGCAGCCTAGATGGGGGCCGGGGCTACACCTTC.

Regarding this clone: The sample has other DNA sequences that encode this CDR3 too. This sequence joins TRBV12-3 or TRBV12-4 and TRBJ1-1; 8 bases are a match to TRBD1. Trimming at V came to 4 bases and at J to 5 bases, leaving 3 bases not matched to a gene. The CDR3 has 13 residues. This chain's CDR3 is CASSSYRGTEAFF. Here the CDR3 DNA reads TGTGCCAGCAGTTCGTACAGGGGGACTGAAGCTTTCTTT.

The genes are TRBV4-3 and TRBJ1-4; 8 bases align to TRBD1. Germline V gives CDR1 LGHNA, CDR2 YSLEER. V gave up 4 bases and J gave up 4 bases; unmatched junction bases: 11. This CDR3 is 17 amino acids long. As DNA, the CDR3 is TGCGCCAGCAGCCCTGGACAGGGACTCGCCTTTAATGAAAAACTGTTTTTT. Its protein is CASSPGQGLAFNEKLFF.

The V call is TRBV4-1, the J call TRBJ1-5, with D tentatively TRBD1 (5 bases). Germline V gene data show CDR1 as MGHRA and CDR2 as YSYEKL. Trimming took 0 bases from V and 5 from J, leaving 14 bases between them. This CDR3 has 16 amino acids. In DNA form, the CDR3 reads TGCGCCAGCAGCCAAGATCGGGGGGTGGCTTATCAGCCCCAGCATTTT. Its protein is CASSQDRGVAYQPQHF.

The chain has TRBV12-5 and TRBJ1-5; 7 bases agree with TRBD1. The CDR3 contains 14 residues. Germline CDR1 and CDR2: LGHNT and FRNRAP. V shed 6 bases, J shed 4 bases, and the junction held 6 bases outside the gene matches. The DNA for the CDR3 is TGTGCTAGTGGCCGCGGACAGGTAAATCAGCCCCAGCATTTT. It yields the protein CASGRGQVNQPQHF.

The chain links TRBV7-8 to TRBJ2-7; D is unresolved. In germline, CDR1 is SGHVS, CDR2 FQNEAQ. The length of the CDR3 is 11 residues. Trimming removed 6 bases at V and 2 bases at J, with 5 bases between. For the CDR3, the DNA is TGTGCCAGCAGTCCCCCCTACGAGCAGTACTTC. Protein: CASSPPYEQYF. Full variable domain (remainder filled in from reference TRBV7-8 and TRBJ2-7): GAGVSQSPRYKVAKRGQDVALRCDPISGHVSLFWYQQALGQGPEFLTYFQNEAQLDKSGLPSDRFFAERPEGSVSTLKIQRTQQEDSAVYLCASSPPYEQYFGPGTRLTVT.

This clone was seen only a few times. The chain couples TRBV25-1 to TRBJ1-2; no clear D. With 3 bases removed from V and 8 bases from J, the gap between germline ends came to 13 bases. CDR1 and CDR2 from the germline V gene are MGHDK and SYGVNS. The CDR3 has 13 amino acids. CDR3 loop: CASSESYKVGYTF. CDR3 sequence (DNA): TGTGCCAGCAGTGAGTCATACAAGGTGGGCTACACCTTC.

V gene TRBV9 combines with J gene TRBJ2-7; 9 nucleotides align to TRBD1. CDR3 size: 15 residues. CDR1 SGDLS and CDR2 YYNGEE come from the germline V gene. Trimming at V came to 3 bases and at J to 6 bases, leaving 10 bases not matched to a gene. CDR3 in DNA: TGTGCCAGCAGCGAATCCGGGACAGGGCCATCCGAGCAGTACTTC. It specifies CASSESGTGPSEQYF.

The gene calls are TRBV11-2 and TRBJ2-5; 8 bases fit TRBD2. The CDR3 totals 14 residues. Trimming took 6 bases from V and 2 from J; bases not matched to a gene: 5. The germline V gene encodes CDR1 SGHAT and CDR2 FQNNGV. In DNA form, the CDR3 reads TGTGCCAGCAGTTTCAGCGGGGGACAAGAGACCCAGTACTTC. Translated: CASSFSGGQETQYF.

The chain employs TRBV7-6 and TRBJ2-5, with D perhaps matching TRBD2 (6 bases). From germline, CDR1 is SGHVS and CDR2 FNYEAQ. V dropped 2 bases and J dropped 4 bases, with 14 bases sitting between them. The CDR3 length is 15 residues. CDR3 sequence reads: CASSLLGGPGETQYF. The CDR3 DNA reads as TGTGCCAGCAGCTTACTCGGGGGTCCAGGAGAGACCCAGTACTTC.

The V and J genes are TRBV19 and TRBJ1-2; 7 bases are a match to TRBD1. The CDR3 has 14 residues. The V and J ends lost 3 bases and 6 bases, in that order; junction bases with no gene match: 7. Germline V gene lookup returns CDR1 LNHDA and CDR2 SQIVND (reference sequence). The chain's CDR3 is CASSMDRRVHGYTF. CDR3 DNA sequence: TGTGCCAGTAGTATGGACAGGCGGGTCCATGGCTACACCTTC. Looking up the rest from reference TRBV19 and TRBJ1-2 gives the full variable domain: DGGITQSPKYLFRKEGQNVTLSCEQNLNHDAMYWYRQDPGQGLRLIYYSQIVNDFQKGDIAEGYSVSREKKESFPLTVTSAQKNPTAFYLCASSMDRRVHGYTFGSGTRLTVV.

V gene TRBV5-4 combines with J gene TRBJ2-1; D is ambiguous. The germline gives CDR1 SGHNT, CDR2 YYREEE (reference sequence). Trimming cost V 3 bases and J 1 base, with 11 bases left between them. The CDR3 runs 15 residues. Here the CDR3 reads CASSSADSSYNEQFF. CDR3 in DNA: TGTGCCAGCAGCTCCGCGGATTCGTCCTACAATGAGCAGTTCTTC.

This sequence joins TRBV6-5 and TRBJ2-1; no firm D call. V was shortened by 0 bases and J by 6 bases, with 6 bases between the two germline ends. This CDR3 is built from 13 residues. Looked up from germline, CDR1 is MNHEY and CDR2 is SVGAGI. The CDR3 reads CASSYSTGNEQFF. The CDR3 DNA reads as TGTGCCAGCAGTTACTCGACTGGCAATGAGCAGTTCTTC.

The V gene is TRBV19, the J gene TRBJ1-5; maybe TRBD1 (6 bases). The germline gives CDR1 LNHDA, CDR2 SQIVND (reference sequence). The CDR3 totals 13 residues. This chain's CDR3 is CAIGQFSNQPQHF. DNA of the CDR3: TGTGCAATAGGACAGTTTAGCAATCAGCCCCAGCATTTT. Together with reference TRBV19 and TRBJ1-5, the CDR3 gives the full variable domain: DGGITQSPKYLFRKEGQNVTLSCEQNLNHDAMYWYRQDPGQGLRLIYYSQIVNDFQKGDIAEGYSVSREKKESFPLTVTSAQKNPTAFYLCAIGQFSNQPQHFGDGTRLSIL.

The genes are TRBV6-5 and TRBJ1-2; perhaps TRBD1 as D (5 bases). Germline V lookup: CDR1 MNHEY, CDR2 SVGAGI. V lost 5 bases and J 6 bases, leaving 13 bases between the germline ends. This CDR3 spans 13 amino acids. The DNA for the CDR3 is TGTGCCAGCAGTCCCCAGGGTAGGAATGGCTACACCTTC. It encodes CASSPQGRNGYTF.

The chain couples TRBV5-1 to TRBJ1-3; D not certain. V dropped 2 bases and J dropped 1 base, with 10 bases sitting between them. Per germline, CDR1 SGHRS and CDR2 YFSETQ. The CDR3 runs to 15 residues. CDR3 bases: TGCGCCAGCAGCTTTAGGGATGGTTCTGGAAACACCATATATTTT. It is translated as CASSFRDGSGNTIYF.

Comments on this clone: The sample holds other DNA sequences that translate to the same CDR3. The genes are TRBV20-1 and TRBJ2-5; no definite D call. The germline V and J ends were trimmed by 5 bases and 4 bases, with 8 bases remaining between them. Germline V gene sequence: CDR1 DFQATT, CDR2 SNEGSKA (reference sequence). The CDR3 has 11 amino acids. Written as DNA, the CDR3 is TGCAGTGCTGTGGGCGGAGAGACCCAGTACTTC. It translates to CSAVGGETQYF.

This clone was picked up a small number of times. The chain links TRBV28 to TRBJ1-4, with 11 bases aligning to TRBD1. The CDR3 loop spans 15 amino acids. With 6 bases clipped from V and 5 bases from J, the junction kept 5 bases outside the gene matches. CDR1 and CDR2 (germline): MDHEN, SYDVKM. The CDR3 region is CASRPGTGGNEKLFF. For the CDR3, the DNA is TGTGCCAGCAGGCCTGGGACAGGGGGAAATGAAAAACTGTTTTTT.

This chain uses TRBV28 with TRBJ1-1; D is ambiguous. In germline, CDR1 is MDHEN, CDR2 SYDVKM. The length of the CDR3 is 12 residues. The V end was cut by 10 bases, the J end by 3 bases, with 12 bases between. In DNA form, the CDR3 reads TGTGCCATCGCCGCCGACCACACTGAAGCTTTCTTT. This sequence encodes CAIAADHTEAFF.

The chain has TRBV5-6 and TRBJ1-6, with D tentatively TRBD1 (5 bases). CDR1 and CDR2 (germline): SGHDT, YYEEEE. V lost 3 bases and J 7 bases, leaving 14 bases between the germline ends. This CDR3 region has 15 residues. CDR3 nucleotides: TGTGCCAGCAGCTGGTCGGTTGGGGGGAATTCACCCCTCCACTTT. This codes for CASSWSVGGNSPLHF.

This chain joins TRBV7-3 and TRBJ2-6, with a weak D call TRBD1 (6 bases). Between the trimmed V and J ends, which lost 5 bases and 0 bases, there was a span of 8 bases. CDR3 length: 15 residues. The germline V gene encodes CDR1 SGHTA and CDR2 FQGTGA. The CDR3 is CASSRQDSGANVLTF. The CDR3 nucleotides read TGTGCCAGCAGCAGACAGGACTCTGGGGCCAACGTCCTGACTTTC.

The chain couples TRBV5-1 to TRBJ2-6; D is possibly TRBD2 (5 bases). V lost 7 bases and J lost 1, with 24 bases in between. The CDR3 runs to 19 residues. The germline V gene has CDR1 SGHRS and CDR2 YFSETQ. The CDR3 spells CASLPTHGLPESGANVLTF. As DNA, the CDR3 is TGCGCCAGCCTCCCGACCCACGGACTCCCAGAATCTGGGGCCAACGTCCTGACTTTC.

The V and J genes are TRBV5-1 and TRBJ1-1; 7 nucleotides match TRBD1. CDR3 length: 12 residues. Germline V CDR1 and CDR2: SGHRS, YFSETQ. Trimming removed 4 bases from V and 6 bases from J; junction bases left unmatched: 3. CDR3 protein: CASSHTGAEAFF. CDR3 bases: TGCGCCAGCAGCCATACAGGGGCTGAAGCTTTCTTT.

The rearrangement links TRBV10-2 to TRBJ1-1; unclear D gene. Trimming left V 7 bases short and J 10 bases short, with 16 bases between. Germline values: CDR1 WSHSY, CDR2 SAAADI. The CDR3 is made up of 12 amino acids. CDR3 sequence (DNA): TGCGCCAGCACCCCAGCCGGGCCCGGAGCTTTCTTT. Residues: CASTPAGPGAFF.

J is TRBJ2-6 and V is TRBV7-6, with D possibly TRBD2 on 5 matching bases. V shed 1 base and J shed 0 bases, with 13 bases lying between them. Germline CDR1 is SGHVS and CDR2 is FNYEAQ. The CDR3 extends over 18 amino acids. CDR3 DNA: TGTGCCAGCAGCTTAGTGTGGGGTGGGAGCTCTGGGGCCAACGTCCTGACTTTC. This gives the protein CASSLVWGGSSGANVLTF.

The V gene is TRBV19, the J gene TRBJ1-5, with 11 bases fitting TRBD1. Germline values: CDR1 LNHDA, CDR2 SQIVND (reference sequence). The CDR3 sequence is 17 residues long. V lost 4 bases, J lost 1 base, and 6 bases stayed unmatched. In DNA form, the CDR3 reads TGTGCCAGTAGTACAGGACAGGGGGCGCGGAGCAATCAGCCCCAGCATTTT. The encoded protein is CASSTGQGARSNQPQHF.

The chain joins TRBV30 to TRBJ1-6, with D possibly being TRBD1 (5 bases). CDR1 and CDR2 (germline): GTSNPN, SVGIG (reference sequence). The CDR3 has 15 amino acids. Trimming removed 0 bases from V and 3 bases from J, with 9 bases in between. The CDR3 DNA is TGTGCCTGGAGTGTTAAGGGACTCTATAATTCACCCCTCCACTTT. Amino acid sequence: CAWSVKGLYNSPLHF.